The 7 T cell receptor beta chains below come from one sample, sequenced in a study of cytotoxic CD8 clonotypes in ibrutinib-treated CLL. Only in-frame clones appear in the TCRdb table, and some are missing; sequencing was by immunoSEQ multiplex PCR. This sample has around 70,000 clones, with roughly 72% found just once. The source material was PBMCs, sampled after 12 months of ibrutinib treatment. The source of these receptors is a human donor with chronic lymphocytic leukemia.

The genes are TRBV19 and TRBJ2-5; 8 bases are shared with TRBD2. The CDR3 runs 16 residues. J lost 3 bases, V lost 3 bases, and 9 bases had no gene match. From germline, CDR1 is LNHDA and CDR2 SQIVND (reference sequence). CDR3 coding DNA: TGTGCCAGTAGTATTCTAAGCGGGGGAAAAAAAGAGACCCAGTACTTC. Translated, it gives CASSILSGGKKETQYF.

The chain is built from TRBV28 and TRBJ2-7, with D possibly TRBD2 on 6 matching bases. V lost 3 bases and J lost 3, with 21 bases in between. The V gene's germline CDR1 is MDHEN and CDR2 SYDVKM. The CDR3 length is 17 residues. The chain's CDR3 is CASSFPLARRGDYEQYF. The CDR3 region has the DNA TGTGCCAGCAGTTTCCCCCTTGCTCGGCGGGGAGACTACGAGCAGTACTTC.

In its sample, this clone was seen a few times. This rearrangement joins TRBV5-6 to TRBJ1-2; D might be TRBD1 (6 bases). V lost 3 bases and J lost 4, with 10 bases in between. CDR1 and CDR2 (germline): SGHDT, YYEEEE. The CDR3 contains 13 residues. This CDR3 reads CASSSGEGYGYTF. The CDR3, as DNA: TGTGCCAGCAGCTCAGGGGAGGGCTATGGCTACACCTTC.

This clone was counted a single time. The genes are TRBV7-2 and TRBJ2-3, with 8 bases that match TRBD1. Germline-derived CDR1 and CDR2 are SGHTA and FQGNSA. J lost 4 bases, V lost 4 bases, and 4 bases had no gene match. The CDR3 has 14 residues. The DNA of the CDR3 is TGTGCCAGCAGCTCGGACAGGGTATCAGATACGCAGTATTTT. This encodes CASSSDRVSDTQYF.

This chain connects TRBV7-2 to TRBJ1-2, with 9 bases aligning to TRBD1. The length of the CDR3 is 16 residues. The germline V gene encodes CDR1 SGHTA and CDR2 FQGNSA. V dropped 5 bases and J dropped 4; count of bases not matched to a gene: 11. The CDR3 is CASSPILMDRGYGYTF. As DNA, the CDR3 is TGTGCCAGCAGCCCGATTCTAATGGACAGGGGCTATGGCTACACCTTC. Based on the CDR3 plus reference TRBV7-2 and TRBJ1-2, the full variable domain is GAGVSQSPSNKVTEKGKDVELRCDPISGHTALYWYRQSLGQGLEFLIYFQGNSAPDKSGLPSDRFSAERTGGSVSTLTIQRTQQEDSAVYLCASSPILMDRGYGYTFGSGTRLTVV.

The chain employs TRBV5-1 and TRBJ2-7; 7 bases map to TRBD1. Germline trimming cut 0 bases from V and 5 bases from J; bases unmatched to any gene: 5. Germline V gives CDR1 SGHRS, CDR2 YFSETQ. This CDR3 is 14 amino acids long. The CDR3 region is CASSLGDSIHEQYF. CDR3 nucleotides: TGCGCCAGCAGCTTGGGGGACAGTATCCACGAGCAGTACTTC.

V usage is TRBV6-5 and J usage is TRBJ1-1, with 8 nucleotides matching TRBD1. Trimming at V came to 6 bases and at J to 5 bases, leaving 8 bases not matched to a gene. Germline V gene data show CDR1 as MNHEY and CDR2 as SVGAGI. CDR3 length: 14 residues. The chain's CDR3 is CASRYQDRGTEAFF. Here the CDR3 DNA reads TGTGCCAGCAGATACCAAGACAGGGGAACTGAAGCTTTCTTT.